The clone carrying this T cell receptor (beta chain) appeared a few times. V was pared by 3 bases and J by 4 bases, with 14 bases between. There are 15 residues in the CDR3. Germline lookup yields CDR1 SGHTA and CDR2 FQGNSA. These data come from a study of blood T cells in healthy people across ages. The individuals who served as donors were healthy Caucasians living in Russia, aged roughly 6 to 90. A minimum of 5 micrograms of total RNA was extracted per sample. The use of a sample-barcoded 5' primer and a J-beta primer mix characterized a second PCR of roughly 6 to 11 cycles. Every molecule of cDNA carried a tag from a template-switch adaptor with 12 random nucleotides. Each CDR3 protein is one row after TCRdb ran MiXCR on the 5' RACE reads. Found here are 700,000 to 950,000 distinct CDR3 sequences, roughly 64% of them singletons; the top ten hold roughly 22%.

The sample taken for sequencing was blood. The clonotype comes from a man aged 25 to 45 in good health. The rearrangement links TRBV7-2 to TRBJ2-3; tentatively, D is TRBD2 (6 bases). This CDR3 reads CASSLVLAGADTQYF. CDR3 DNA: TGTGCCAGCAGCTTGGTACTAGCTGGCGCAGATACGCAGTATTTT.